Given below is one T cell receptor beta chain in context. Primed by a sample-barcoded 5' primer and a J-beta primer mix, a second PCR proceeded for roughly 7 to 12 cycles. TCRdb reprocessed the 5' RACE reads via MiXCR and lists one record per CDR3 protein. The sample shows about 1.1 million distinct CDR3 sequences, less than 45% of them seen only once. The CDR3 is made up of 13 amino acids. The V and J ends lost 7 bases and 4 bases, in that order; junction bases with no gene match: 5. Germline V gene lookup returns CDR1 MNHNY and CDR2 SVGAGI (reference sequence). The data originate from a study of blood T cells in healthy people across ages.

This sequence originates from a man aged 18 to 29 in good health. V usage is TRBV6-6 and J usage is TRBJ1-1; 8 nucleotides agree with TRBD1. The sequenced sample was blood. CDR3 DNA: TGTGCCAGCACCTTGACAGGGGCCACTGAAGCTTTCTTT. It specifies CASTLTGATEAFF.